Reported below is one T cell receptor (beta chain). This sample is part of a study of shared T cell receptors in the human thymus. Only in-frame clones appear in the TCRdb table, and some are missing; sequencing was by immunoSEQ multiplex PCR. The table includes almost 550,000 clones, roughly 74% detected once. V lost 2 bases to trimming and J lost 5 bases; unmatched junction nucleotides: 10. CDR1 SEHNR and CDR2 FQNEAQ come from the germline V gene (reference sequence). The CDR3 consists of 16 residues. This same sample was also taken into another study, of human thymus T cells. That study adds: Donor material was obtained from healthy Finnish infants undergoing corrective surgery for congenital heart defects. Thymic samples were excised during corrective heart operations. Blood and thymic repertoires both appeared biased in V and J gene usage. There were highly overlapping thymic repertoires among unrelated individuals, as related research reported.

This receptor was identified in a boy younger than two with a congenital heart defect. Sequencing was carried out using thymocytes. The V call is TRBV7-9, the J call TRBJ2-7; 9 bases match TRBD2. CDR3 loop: CASSLNIAGGDDEQYF. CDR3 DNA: TGTGCCAGCAGCTTAAATATTGCGGGAGGGGACGACGAGCAGTACTTC.